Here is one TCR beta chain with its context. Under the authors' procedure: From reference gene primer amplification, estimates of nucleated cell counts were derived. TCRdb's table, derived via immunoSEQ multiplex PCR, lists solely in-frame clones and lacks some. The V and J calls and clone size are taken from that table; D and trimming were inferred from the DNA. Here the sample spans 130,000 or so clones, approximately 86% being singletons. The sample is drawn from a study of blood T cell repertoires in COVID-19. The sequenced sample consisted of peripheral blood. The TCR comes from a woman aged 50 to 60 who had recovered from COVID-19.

This CDR3 is CSAPGSNYGYTF. For the CDR3, the DNA is TGCAGCGCCCCAGGGTCTAACTATGGCTACACCTTC. The chain couples TRBV29-1 to TRBJ1-2, with a tentative D call TRBD1 (5 bases). With 7 bases removed from V and 0 bases from J, the gap between germline ends came to 9 bases. The CDR3 contains 12 residues. Germline V gene sequence: CDR1 SQVTM, CDR2 ANQGSEA.